This TCR beta chain stems from a study of response to subunit inactivated influenza vaccine. Broader study findings: Authors suggested that a seasonal influenza vaccination recruits few new T cells each time.

The CDR3 is made up of 16 amino acids. After removal of 5 bases from V and 8 bases from J, the junction contained 12 bases not matched to a gene. TCRdb recomputed calls from the RT-PCR reads with MiXCR, one row per CDR3 protein. The sample records about 540,000 distinct CDR3 sequences, under 30% being singletons. Details on this clonotype: Its antigen remains unknown.

These data are also associated with another study on T cells expressing NK-cell markers. That work contributes: Synthesis of TCR beta cDNA relied on 5'RACE template switching carrying UMIs. Underlying the TCR beta repertoires were sorted CD3+CD56+NKG2C+, CD3+CD56+NKG2C- and CD3+CD56-NKG2C+ T cells. As a fraction of CD8+ T cells, dominant NKG2C+ clonotypes reached roughly 1.0-7.0% in six or seven donors. Researchers report these clonotypes also headed the CD3+CD56-NKG2C+ fraction in a few donors.

The source material was CD4+ T cells sorted from PBMCs, sampled 11 to 12 days after vaccination. The receptor was isolated from a man over 45 who received an inactivated influenza vaccine. The chain employs TRBV12-3 or TRBV12-4 and TRBJ1-4; 9 bases fit TRBD1. CDR3 DNA sequence: TGTGCCAGCAGTCTGGGACAGGGCGGTTTACGAGAAAAACTGTTTTTT. As protein: CASSLGQGGLREKLFF.